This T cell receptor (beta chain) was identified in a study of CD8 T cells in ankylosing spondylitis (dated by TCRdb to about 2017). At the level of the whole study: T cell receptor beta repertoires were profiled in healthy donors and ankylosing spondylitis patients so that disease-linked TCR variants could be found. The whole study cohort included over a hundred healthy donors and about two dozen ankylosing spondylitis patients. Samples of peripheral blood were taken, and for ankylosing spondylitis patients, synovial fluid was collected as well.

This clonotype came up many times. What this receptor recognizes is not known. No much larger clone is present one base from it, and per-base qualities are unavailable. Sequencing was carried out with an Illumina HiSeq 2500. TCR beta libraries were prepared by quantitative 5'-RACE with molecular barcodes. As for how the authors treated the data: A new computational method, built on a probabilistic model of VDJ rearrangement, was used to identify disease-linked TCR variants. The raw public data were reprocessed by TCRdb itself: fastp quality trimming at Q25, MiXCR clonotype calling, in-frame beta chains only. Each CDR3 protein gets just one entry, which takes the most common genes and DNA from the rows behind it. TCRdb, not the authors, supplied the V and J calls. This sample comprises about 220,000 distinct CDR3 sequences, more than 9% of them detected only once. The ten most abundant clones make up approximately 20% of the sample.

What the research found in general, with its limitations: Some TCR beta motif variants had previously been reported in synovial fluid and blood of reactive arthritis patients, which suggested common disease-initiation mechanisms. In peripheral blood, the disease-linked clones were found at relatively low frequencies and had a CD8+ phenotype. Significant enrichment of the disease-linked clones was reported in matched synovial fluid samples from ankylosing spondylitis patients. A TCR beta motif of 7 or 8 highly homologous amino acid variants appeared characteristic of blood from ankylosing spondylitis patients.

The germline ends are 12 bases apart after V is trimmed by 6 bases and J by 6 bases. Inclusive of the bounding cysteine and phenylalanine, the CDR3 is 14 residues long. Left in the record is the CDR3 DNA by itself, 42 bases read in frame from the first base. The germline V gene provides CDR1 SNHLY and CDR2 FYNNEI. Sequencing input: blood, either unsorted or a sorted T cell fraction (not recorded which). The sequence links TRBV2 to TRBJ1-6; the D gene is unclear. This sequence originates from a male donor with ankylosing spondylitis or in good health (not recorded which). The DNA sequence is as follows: TGTGCCAGCAGAGCCGACGGAGTTAATTCACCCCTCCACTTT. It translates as CASRADGVNSPLHF. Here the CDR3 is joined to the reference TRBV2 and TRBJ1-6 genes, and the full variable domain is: EPEVTQTPSHQVTQMGQEVILRCVPISNHLYFYWYRQILGQKVEFLVSFYNNEISEKSEIFDDQFSVERPDGSNFTLKIRSTKLEDSAMYFCASRADGVNSPLHFGNGTRLTVT.